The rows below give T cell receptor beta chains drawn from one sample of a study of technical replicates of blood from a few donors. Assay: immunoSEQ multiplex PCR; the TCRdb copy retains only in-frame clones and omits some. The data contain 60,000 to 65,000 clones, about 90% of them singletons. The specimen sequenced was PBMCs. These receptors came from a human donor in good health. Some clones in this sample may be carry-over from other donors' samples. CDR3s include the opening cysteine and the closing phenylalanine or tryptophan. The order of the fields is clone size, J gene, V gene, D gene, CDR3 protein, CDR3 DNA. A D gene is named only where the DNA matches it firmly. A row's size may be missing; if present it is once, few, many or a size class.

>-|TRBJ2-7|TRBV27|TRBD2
CASRPNIGGGSYEQYF
TGTGCCAGCAGGCCGAACATCGGGGGGGGGTCCTACGAGCAGTACTTC
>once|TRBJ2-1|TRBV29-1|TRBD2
CSVAASGRHNEQFF
TGCAGCGTTGCGGCTAGCGGGCGACACAATGAGCAGTTCTTC
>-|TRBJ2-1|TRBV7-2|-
CASSSSRREQFF
TGTGCCAGCAGCTCCTCGCGGAGGGAGCAGTTCTTC
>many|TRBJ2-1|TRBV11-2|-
CASSLRQGIYNEQFF
TGTGCCAGCAGCCTGCGGCAGGGGATCTACAATGAGCAGTTCTTC
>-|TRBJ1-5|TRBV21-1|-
CASSKNRGQGAVQPQHF
TGTGCCAGCAGCAAAAACAGGGGACAGGGGGCTGTTCAGCCCCAGCATTTT
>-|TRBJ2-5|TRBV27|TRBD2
CASSSPQAGVETQYF
TGTGCCAGCAGTTCCCCTCAAGCGGGGGTCGAGACCCAGTACTTC
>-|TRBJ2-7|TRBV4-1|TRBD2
CASSQDRGGLAGSYEQYF
TGCGCCAGCAGCCAAGACCGGGGCGGACTAGCGGGATCCTACGAGCAGTACTTC
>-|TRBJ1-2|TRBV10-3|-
CAISVATGSYGYTF
TGTGCCATCAGTGTCGCTACAGGATCCTATGGCTACACCTTC
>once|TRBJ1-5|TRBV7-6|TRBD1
CASSPRKDRTDSNQPQHF
TGTGCCAGCAGCCCAAGGAAGGACAGGACTGATAGCAATCAGCCCCAGCATTTT
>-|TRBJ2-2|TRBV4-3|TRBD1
CASSHRQGANTGELFF
TGCGCCAGCAGCCATAGACAGGGGGCGAACACCGGGGAGCTGTTTTTT
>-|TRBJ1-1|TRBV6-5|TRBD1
CASSYQTGPLVEAFF
TGTGCCAGCAGTTACCAGACAGGGCCCTTGGTTGAAGCTTTCTTT
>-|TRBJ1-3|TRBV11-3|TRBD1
CASSAPGKGAYSGNTIYF
TGTGCCAGCAGCGCCCCGGGGAAGGGGGCGTACTCTGGAAACACCATATATTTT
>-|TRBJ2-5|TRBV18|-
CASSPQGDRETQYF
TGTGCCAGCTCCCCTCAAGGGGATAGGGAGACCCAGTACTTC
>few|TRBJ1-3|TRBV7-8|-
CASSLVRTAGNTIYF
TGTGCCAGCAGCTTAGTTAGGACAGCTGGAAACACCATATATTTT
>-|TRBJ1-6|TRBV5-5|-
CASSRTEYNSPLHF
TGTGCCAGCAGCCGGACTGAGTATAATTCACCCCTCCACTTT
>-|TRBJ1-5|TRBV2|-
CASNRQLDQPQHF
TGTGCCAGCAACCGACAGCTCGATCAGCCCCAGCATTTT
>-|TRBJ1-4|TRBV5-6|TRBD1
CASSLGTGAGEKLFF
TGTGCCAGCAGCTTGGGGACAGGGGCGGGTGAAAAACTGTTTTTT
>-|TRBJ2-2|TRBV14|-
CASSQVFGAANTGELFF
TGTGCCAGCAGCCAAGTGTTCGGAGCGGCGAACACCGGGGAGCTGTTTTTT
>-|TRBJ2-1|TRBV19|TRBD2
CASRRLADKYYEQFF
TGTGCCAGTAGACGTCTAGCGGACAAGTATTATGAGCAGTTCTTC
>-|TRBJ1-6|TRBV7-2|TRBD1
CASSHDRASPLHF
TGTGCCAGCAGCCACGACAGGGCTTCACCCCTCCACTTT
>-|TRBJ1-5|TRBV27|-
CASSSIRDNQPQHF
TGTGCCAGCAGTTCCATCCGGGACAATCAGCCCCAGCATTTT
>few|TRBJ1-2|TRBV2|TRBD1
CASSGTGGSLGYTF
TGTGCCAGCAGCGGAACAGGGGGCAGTTTGGGCTACACCTTC
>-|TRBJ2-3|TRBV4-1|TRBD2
CASSQPVKRGNTDTQYF
TGCGCCAGCAGCCAACCCGTGAAGCGGGGGAACACAGATACGCAGTATTTT
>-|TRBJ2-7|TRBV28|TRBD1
CASRGTGVYEQYF
TGTGCCAGCAGAGGCACAGGGGTCTACGAGCAGTACTTC
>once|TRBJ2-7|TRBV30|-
CAWSVNLLYEQYF
TGTGCCTGGAGTGTAAATTTACTCTACGAGCAGTACTTC
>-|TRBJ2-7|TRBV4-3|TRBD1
CASSQGGQGSYEQYF
TGCGCCAGCAGCCAAGGAGGACAGGGCTCCTACGAGCAGTACTTC
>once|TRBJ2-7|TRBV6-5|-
CASTPGGPSYEQYF
TGTGCCAGCACCCCCGGTGGGCCCTCCTACGAGCAGTACTTC
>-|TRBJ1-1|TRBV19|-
CASSRQVMNTEAFF
TGTGCCAGTAGCCGACAGGTTATGAACACTGAAGCTTTCTTT
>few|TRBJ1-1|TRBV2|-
CASSDTQATEAFF
TGTGCCAGCAGTGACACCCAAGCAACTGAAGCTTTCTTT
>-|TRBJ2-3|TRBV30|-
CAFSDRRYTDTQYF
TGTGCCTTTTCCGACAGGCGATACACAGATACGCAGTATTTT
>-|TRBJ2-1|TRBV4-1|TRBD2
CASSPLSGGRSNEQFF
TGCGCCAGCAGCCCACTTTCAGGCGGGAGAAGTAATGAGCAGTTCTTC
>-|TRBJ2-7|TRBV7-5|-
CARSPPGGGGEQYF
TGTGCCAGAAGCCCTCCCGGTGGGGGAGGAGAGCAGTACTTC
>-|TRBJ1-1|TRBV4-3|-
CASSQDGQPAFF
TGCGCCAGCAGCCAAGATGGCCAACCAGCTTTCTTT
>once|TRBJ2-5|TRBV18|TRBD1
CASSAYQTGGLETQYF
TGTGCCAGCTCTGCCTACCAAACAGGGGGCTTGGAGACCCAGTACTTC
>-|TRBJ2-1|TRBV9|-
CASSVTSLTYNEQFF
TGTGCCAGCAGCGTTACTAGCCTAACCTACAATGAGCAGTTCTTC